Below are 26 T cell receptor beta chains sequenced from a single sample in a study of cytomegalovirus exposure and HLA in healthy donors (TCRdb year 2017). Library preparation used the immunoSEQ multiplex PCR assay. The multiplex PCR relied on a mix of 60 forward primers for TCR Vbeta segments and 13 reverse primers for TCR Jbeta segments. Not all clones reach the TCRdb copy of this immuneACCESS table, which keeps in-frame sequences only. Checked studies attribute under half of the gap to unresolved V genes and leave the rest unexplained. This sample gives tens of thousands of clones in total; approximately 71% of them show up just once. Of the sample, around 21% is held by the ten largest clones. What was sequenced was PBMCs. The source is a woman between 40 and 50 years old in good health and CMV-seropositive.

The chain couples TRBV5-4 to TRBJ2-2, with 11 bases aligning to TRBD2. J gave up 1 base and V 4 bases, and 3 bases lay outside the gene matches. Germline CDR1 SGHNT, CDR2 YYREEE (reference sequence). The CDR3 extends over 16 amino acids. The CDR3 nucleotides are TGTGCCAGCAGCCCACTAGCGGGGGAGAACACCGGGGAGCTGTTTTTT. Protein: CASSPLAGENTGELFF.

To note about this clone: At one end, the junction sequence differs from germline, possibly due to a read error. This sequence joins TRBV7-9 and TRBJ1-2; 9 bases line up with TRBD1. The CDR3 is 15 amino acids. In germline, CDR1 is SEHNR, CDR2 FQNEAQ (reference sequence). CDR3: CSSSAQGASGYGYTF. In DNA, the CDR3 is TGTTCCAGCAGTGCACAGGGGGCTAGTGGCTATGGCTACACCTTC.

The chain has TRBV11-2 and TRBJ2-7, with 8 bases identical to TRBD2. J gave up 3 bases and V 5 bases, and 9 bases lay outside the gene matches. Germline V gene sequence: CDR1 SGHAT, CDR2 FQNNGV. CDR3 length: 15 amino acids. The CDR3 loop is CASSPTRAGGYEQYF. The CDR3 bases are TGTGCCAGCAGCCCGACTCGGGCGGGGGGCTACGAGCAGTACTTC. Looking up the rest from reference TRBV11-2 and TRBJ2-7 gives the full variable domain: EAGVAQSPRYKIIEKRQSVAFWCNPISGHATLYWYQQILGQGPKLLIQFQNNGVVDDSQLPKDRFSAERLKGVDSTLKIQPAKLEDSAVYLCASSPTRAGGYEQYFGPGTRLTVT.

This clone was observed a few times. The chain joins TRBV27 to TRBJ1-1, with 8 bases that match TRBD1. V trimming: 5 bases; J trimming: 11 bases; junction bases outside the gene matches: 13. The CDR3 runs to 14 residues. CDR1 and CDR2 from the germline V gene are MNHEY and SMNVEV (reference sequence). The CDR3 reads CASSTSDRGGGAFF. CDR3 in DNA: TGTGCCAGCAGTACCTCAGACAGGGGTGGCGGGGCTTTCTTT.

The chain recombines TRBV29-1 with TRBJ2-2; 8 bases are shared with TRBD1. The CDR3 length is 15 residues. CDR1 and CDR2 (germline): SQVTM, ANQGSEA. V was clipped by 4 bases and J by 1 base; unmatched bases: 5. The CDR3 nucleotides read TGCAGCGTTGCGGACAGGGATCTGAACACCGGGGAGCTGTTTTTT. It encodes CSVADRDLNTGELFF.

This clone was counted once. This rearrangement joins TRBV2 to TRBJ2-3; the D gene is possibly TRBD2 (6 bases). The CDR3 runs 14 residues. Per the germline V gene, CDR1 is SNHLY and CDR2 is FYNNEI. With 4 bases removed from V and 6 bases from J, the gap between germline ends came to 14 bases. The CDR3 loop is CASSGGTGVDTQYF. The CDR3 DNA is TGTGCCAGCAGTGGAGGGACGGGGGTGGATACGCAGTATTTT.

V usage is TRBV7-9 and J usage is TRBJ2-2; 10 nucleotides line up with TRBD2. V shed 6 bases, J shed 0 bases, and the junction held 7 bases outside the gene matches. The germline gives CDR1 SEHNR, CDR2 FQNEAQ (reference sequence). CDR3 size: 17 residues. The chain's CDR3 is CASRPTSGAANTGELFF. CDR3 in DNA: TGTGCCAGCAGACCTACTAGCGGGGCTGCGAACACCGGGGAGCTGTTTTTT. Full variable domain (missing parts from reference TRBV7-9 and TRBJ2-2): DTGVSQNPRHKITKRGQNVTFRCDPISEHNRLYWYRQTLGQGPEFLTYFQNEAQLEKSRLLSDRFSAERPKGSFSTLEIQRTEQGDSAMYLCASRPTSGAANTGELFFGEGSRLTVL.

The V and J genes are TRBV10-3 and TRBJ2-2, with D perhaps TRBD2 (7 bases). Germline-derived CDR1 and CDR2 are ENHRY and SYGVKD. This CDR3 has 15 residues. Trimming pared 8 bases from V and 1 base from J, leaving 14 bases between. CDR3 region: CAIGGGLLNTGELFF. For the CDR3, the DNA is TGTGCCATCGGGGGGGGCCTTTTGAACACCGGGGAGCTGTTTTTT.

CDR3 residues: CASSLAAGAPYEQYF. In DNA, the CDR3 is TGTGCCAGCAGCTTAGCAGCGGGGGCTCCTTACGAGCAGTACTTC. This chain links TRBV11-3 with TRBJ2-7; 8 nucleotides agree with TRBD2. J gave up 4 bases and V 1 base, and 6 bases lay outside the gene matches. Germline V lookup: CDR1 SGHNT, CDR2 YENEEA. The CDR3 sequence is 15 residues long.

The chain has TRBV7-9 and TRBJ2-1; 11 bases are shared with TRBD1. The trim removed 5 bases at V and 4 bases at J, leaving 4 bases unmatched. This CDR3 is built from 15 residues. Germline CDR1 and CDR2: SEHNR and FQNEAQ (reference sequence). The CDR3 here is CASSRDRGTYNEQFF. CDR3 coding DNA: TGTGCCAGCAGCCGGGACAGGGGGACATACAATGAGCAGTTCTTC.

The rearrangement joins TRBV5-1 to TRBJ2-1; no reliable D call. The germline V gene encodes CDR1 SGHRS and CDR2 YFSETQ. V lost 0 bases and J 2 bases, leaving 6 bases between the germline ends. The CDR3 runs to 14 residues. The CDR3 sequence is CASSLGLAYNEQFF. The CDR3 DNA reads TGCGCCAGCAGCTTGGGTCTTGCCTACAATGAGCAGTTCTTC. The whole variable domain, filled in from reference TRBV5-1 and TRBJ2-1, reads KAGVTQTPRYLIKTRGQQVTLSCSPISGHRSVSWYQQTPGQGLQFLFEYFSETQRNKGNFPGRFSGRQFSNSRSEMNVSTLELGDSALYLCASSLGLAYNEQFFGPGTRLTVL.

J is TRBJ1-4 and V is TRBV6-1; perhaps TRBD1 as D (6 bases). In germline, CDR1 is MNHNS, CDR2 SASEGT. This CDR3 is built from 14 residues. V was shortened by 3 bases and J by 8 bases, with 13 bases between the two germline ends. CDR3 bases: TGTGCCAGCAGTGATCTGCCAGGGGAGGAAAAACTGTTTTTT. It encodes CASSDLPGEEKLFF.

The V and J genes are TRBV10-3 and TRBJ1-1; D is ambiguous. From germline, CDR1 is ENHRY and CDR2 SYGVKD. CDR3 length: 12 residues. Trimming took off 0 bases at V and 7 bases at J, with 6 bases between the two ends. The DNA for the CDR3 is TGTGCCATCAGTGAGTCGTCAGGTGAAGCTTTCTTT. Translation: CAISESSGEAFF.

Notes on this clone: Relative to the germline gene, one junction end is altered; a read error may explain this. V gene TRBV5-1 combines with J gene TRBJ1-6, with no clear D. This CDR3 comprises 15 residues. Germline V gene lookup returns CDR1 SGHRS and CDR2 YFSETQ. CDR3 nucleotide sequence: TGCGCCAGCAGTTTGGGGAGGATCTATAATTCACCCCTCCACTTT. It specifies CASSLGRIYNSPLHF.

On this clone itself: The same CDR3 arises from other DNA sequences in this sample as well. V gene TRBV27 combines with J gene TRBJ2-7; TRBD1 is a possible D gene (6 bases). Per the germline V gene, CDR1 is MNHEY and CDR2 is SMNVEV (reference sequence). The ends were cut back, 6 bases at V and 1 base at J, with 16 bases in the middle. The CDR3 spans 15 residues. The CDR3 loop is CASSYPRGGSYEQYF. CDR3 sequence (DNA): TGTGCCAGCAGCTACCCACGAGGGGGATCCTACGAGCAGTACTTC.

The chain has TRBV6-6 and TRBJ2-2; TRBD1 aligns across 8 bases. Germline loops: CDR1 MNHNY, CDR2 SVGAGI (reference sequence). The trim removed 7 bases at V and 6 bases at J, leaving 7 bases unmatched. The length of the CDR3 is 14 residues. CDR3 nucleotide sequence: TGTGCCAGCACCGTGACAGGGGTCGCCGGGGAGCTGTTTTTT. This encodes CASTVTGVAGELFF.

This sequence joins TRBV19 and TRBJ2-1; D possibly corresponds to TRBD2 (5 bases). The CDR3 covers 14 residues. The V gene's germline CDR1 is LNHDA and CDR2 SQIVND (reference sequence). V dropped 3 bases and J dropped 8 bases, with 14 bases sitting between them. DNA of the CDR3: TGTGCCAGTAGTATCGGGCTAGCTGGGGATGAGCAGTTCTTC. It encodes CASSIGLAGDEQFF. Complete variable domain (other parts from reference TRBV19 and TRBJ2-1): DGGITQSPKYLFRKEGQNVTLSCEQNLNHDAMYWYRQDPGQGLRLIYYSQIVNDFQKGDIAEGYSVSREKKESFPLTVTSAQKNPTAFYLCASSIGLAGDEQFFGPGTRLTVL.

V and J are TRBV4-1 and TRBJ1-2; 7 bases agree with TRBD1. Trimming cost V 1 base and J 3 bases; bases outside gene matches: 2. The CDR3 spans 14 residues. Germline loops: CDR1 MGHRA, CDR2 YSYEKL. CDR3 region: CASSQATGDYGYTF. CDR3 nucleotides: TGCGCCAGCAGCCAAGCTACAGGGGACTATGGCTACACCTTC.

The V gene is TRBV27, the J gene TRBJ1-4; D gene uncertain. This CDR3 is built from 15 residues. Trimming left V 8 bases short and J 8 bases short, with 21 bases between. The V gene's germline CDR1 is MNHEY and CDR2 SMNVEV (reference sequence). Here the CDR3 reads CASAPLATLGEKLFF. DNA of the CDR3: TGTGCCAGCGCACCGTTAGCTACCCTCGGAGAAAAACTGTTTTTT.

This chain joins TRBV19 and TRBJ1-1; D is ambiguous. Germline values: CDR1 LNHDA, CDR2 SQIVND (reference sequence). Deletions cut 5 bases from V and 1 base from J, with 5 bases between. CDR3 length equals 12 residues. The CDR3 spells CASSPGNTEAFF. For the CDR3, the DNA is TGTGCCAGTAGTCCAGGGAACACTGAAGCTTTCTTT.

This clone was seen a handful of times. J is TRBJ1-5 and V is TRBV5-4; tentatively, D is TRBD1 (5 bases). V was trimmed by 3 bases and J by 0 bases, leaving 19 bases between them. There are 18 residues in the CDR3. Germline CDR1 and CDR2: SGHNT and YYREEE (reference sequence). The CDR3 is CASSWKGTGASSNQPQHF. CDR3 DNA: TGTGCCAGCAGCTGGAAGGGCACAGGCGCTTCTAGCAATCAGCCCCAGCATTTT.

V usage is TRBV2 and J usage is TRBJ2-2; 7 bases map to TRBD2. Germline V lookup: CDR1 SNHLY, CDR2 FYNNEI. The trim removed 4 bases at V and 6 bases at J, leaving 5 bases unmatched. The CDR3 extends over 14 amino acids. CDR3 nucleotides: TGTGCCAGCAGTGTTCTAACTAGCGCCGGGGAGCTGTTTTTT. This codes for CASSVLTSAGELFF.

Notes on this clone: The identical CDR3 is also encoded by other nucleotide sequences in the sample. The chain recombines TRBV27 with TRBJ1-2; possibly TRBD1 for D (5 bases). Germline-derived CDR1 and CDR2 are MNHEY and SMNVEV (reference sequence). V was trimmed by 2 bases and J by 4 bases, leaving 8 bases between them. The CDR3 spans 13 residues. CDR3 nucleotide sequence: TGTGCCAGCAGTTTAGGCAGGGCCTATGGCTACACCTTC. It translates to CASSLGRAYGYTF.

This sequence joins TRBV5-1 and TRBJ2-2; TRBD1 might be the D (6 bases). The CDR3 runs to 15 residues. Deletions cut 0 bases from V and 3 bases from J, with 9 bases between. Germline CDR1 SGHRS, CDR2 YFSETQ. For the CDR3, the DNA is TGCGCCAGCAGCTTGGAGGGGGTGGACACCGGGGAGCTGTTTTTT. Protein sequence: CASSLEGVDTGELFF.

The J gene is TRBJ2-1, the V gene TRBV5-1, with 8 bases fitting TRBD1. Per germline, CDR1 SGHRS and CDR2 YFSETQ. V dropped 4 bases and J dropped 5; count of bases not matched to a gene: 17. The CDR3 has 18 residues. The CDR3 reads CASSPVPIGTGEDNEQFF. DNA for the CDR3: TGCGCCAGCAGCCCAGTCCCCATAGGGACAGGAGAGGACAATGAGCAGTTCTTC.

J is TRBJ1-1 and V is TRBV2; D gene unclear. This CDR3 has 13 residues. Deletions cut 6 bases from V and 14 bases from J, with 22 bases between. The V gene's germline CDR1 is SNHLY and CDR2 FYNNEI. The CDR3 here is CASRGDSSSSTFF. The CDR3 DNA follows: TGTGCCAGCAGGGGAGACTCCTCGTCCTCCACCTTCTTT. Drawing the rest from reference TRBV2 and TRBJ1-1, the complete variable domain is EPEVTQTPSHQVTQMGQEVILRCVPISNHLYFYWYRQILGQKVEFLVSFYNNEISEKSEIFDDQFSVERPDGSNFTLKIRSTKLEDSAMYFCASRGDSSSSTFFGQGTRLTVV.